The clone carrying this TCR beta chain has a count of ten or more. Antigen specificity is unknown. RNA transcripts yielded amplified TCR beta CDR3 regions. A first-round RT-PCR used HTBI primers, followed by a second-round multiplex PCR. TCRdb analysed the multiplex PCR reads with MiXCR anew, one entry per CDR3 protein. Of roughly 500,000 distinct CDR3 sequences listed, 13% to 15% are singletons. The data were obtained in a study of Graves' ophthalmopathy and Graves' hyperthyroidism. Whole-study findings and limits: Blood was where most expanded thyroid clonotypes above 0.001 frequency also turned up.

Trimming removed 5 bases from V and 0 bases from J, with 19 bases in between. CDR3 size: 17 residues. Ophthalmopathy cases showed moderate-to-severe activity, scoring CAS ≥3 and NOSPECS ≥4, with duration under 3 months. Certain patients, namely those with other autoimmune diseases, uncontrolled infections, pregnancy or lactation, were excluded. The starting material, roughly 9.4 ml of fresh peripheral blood, provided the PBMCs. Sequencing was carried out using blood. The gene calls are TRBV12-3 or TRBV12-4 and TRBJ2-5, with D maybe TRBD2 (8 bases). This TCR was sampled from a woman in her 30s with Graves' ophthalmopathy. The CDR3 nucleotides are TGTGCCAGCAGTGGTCCCCGGGGGGGACAGTACCAAGAGACCCAGTACTTC. This encodes CASSGPRGGQYQETQYF.